This T cell receptor (beta chain) was recorded in a study of blood T cell repertoires in COVID-19. Study context: The United States, Italy and Spain provided the acute and convalescent COVID-19 samples.

CDR3 length equals 15 residues. Trimming took 1 base from V and 11 from J, leaving 20 bases between them. Per the germline V gene, CDR1 is LGHDT and CDR2 is YNNKEL (reference sequence). The data were produced by immunoSEQ multiplex PCR, yet TCRdb's version contains in-frame clones alone and is incomplete. The top ten hold approximately 24% of the sample, which has 95,000 or so clones, 84% seen once. The sequence derives from a human donor in a cohort sampled during active COVID-19. The chain joins TRBV3-1 (or the pseudogene TRBV3-2) to TRBJ1-1; D possibly corresponds to TRBD1 (6 bases). Input material: peripheral blood. The CDR3 loop reads CASSQGAGVSSGAFF. The DNA for the CDR3 is TGTGCCAGCAGCCAAGGGGCAGGGGTCTCCTCCGGTGCTTTCTTT.